The rows below give T cell receptor beta chains drawn from one sample of a study of T cell responses to AZD1222 COVID-19 vaccine. The method was immunoSEQ multiplex PCR; TCRdb's version includes in-frame clones alone and lacks a portion of them. This sample has 210,000 or so clones, with about 95% found just once. The source material was peripheral blood, sampled 28 days after the second dose of the MenACWY control vaccine. Receptors were obtained from an adult who received the MenACWY meningococcal vaccine as a control. CDR3s leave out the opening cysteine and the closing phenylalanine or tryptophan.

>TRBV28
ASRSGQSYEQY
>TRBV9
ASSEGVGRTVPYGYT
>TRBV6-5
ASMLGQYNEQF
>TRBV2
ASRQGAGQPQH
>TRBV9
ASSVASGTVGEQF
>TRBV3-1/TRBV3-2
ASSQGNQPQH
>TRBV7-2
ASSGGRGTDPSNYGYT
>TRBV4-1
ASSLNWADSNQPQH
>TRBV30
AWTQTGGTEAF
>TRBV30
AWSLGGFDEQF
>TRBV6-5
ASSYSSSVAYEQY
>TRBV7-2
ASSLSGGAANEQF
>TRBV6-5
ASNHGNSPLH
>TRBV19
ASTPTGWTNYGYT
>TRBV2
ASRESEGFYNSPLH
>TRBV7-9
ASSLSNLGVGNQPQH
>TRBV19
ASSRRGLAGTYNEQF
>TRBV29-1
SVATRNGNEQF